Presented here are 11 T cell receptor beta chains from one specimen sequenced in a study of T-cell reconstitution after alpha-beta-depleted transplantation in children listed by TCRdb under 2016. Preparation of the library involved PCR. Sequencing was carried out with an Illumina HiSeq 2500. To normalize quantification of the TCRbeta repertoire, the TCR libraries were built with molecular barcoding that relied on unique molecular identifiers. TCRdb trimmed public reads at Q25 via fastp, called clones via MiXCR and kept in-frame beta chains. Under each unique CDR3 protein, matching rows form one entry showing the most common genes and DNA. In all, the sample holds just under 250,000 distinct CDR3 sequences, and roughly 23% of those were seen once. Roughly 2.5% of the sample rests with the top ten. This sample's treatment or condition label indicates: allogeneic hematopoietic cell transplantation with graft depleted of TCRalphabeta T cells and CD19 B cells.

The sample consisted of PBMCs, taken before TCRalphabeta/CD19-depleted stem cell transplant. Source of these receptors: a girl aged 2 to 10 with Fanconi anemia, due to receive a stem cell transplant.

For the CDR3, the DNA is TGTGCCAGCAAACTGAATCGGGCCAACGTCCTGACTTTC. Protein: CASKLNRANVLTF. V is TRBV12-3 or TRBV12-4 and J is TRBJ2-6; the D is unclear. V was shortened by 7 bases and J by 5 bases, with 9 bases between the two germline ends. The CDR3 is made up of 13 amino acids.

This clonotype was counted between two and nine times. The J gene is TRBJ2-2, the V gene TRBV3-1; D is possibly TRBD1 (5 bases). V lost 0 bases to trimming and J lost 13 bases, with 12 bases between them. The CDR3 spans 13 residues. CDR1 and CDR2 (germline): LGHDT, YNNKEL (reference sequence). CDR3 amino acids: CASSQDSPGRLFF. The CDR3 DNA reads TGTGCCAGCAGCCAAGATTCGCCAGGGCGGCTGTTTTTT.

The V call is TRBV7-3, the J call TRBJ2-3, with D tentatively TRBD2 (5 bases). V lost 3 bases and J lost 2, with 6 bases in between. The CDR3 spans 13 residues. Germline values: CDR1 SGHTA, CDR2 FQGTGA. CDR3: CASSFSVTDTQYF. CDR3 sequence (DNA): TGTGCCAGCAGCTTTAGCGTCACAGATACGCAGTATTTT.

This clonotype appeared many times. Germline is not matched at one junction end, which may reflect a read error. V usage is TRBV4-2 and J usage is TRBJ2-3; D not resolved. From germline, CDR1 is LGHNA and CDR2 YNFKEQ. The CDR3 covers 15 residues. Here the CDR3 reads CASSPSILSRDTQYF. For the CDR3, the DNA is TGTGCCAGCAGCCCCTCTATACTTAGCAGAGATACGCAGTATTTT.

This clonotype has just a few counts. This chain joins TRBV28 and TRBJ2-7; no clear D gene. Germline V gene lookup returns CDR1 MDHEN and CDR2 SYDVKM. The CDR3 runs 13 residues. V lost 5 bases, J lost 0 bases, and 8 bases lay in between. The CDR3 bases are TGTGCCAGCAGTGTTGACATCTCCTACGAGCAGTACTTC. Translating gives CASSVDISYEQYF.

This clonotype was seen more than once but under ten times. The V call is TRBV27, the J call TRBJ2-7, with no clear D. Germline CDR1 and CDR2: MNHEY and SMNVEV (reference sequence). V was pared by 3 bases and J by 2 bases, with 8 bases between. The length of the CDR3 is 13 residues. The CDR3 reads CASSFPGAYEQYF. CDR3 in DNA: TGTGCCAGCAGTTTCCCGGGCGCCTACGAGCAGTACTTC.

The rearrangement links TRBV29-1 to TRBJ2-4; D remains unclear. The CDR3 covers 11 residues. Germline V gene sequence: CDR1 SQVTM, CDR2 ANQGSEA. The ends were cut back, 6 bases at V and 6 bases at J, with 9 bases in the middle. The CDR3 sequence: CSVGIANIQYF. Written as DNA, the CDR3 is TGCAGCGTCGGAATAGCAAACATTCAGTACTTC.

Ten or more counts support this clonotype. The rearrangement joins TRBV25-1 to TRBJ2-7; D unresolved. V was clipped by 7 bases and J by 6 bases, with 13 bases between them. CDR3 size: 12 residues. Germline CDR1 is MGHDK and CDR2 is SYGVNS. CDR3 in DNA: TGTGCCAGCATCGGGTCGGGTCGCGAGCAGTACTTC. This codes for CASIGSGREQYF.

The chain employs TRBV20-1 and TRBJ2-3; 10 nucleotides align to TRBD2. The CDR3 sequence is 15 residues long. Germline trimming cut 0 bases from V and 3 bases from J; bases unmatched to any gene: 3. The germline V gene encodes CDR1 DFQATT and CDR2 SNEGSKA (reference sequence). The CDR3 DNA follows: TGCAGTGCTAGAGATCGGGGACTAGCGACAGATACGCAGTATTTT. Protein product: CSARDRGLATDTQYF.

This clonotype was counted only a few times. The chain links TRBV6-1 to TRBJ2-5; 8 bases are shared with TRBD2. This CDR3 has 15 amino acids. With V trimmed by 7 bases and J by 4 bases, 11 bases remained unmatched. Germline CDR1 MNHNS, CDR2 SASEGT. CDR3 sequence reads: CASKDGGAAIETQYF. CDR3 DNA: TGTGCCAGCAAGGACGGGGGGGCCGCGATAGAGACCCAGTACTTC.

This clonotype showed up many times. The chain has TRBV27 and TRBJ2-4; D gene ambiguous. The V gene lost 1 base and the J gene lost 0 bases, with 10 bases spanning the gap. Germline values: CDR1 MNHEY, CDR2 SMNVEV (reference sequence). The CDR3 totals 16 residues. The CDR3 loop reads CASSLLSVLAKNIQYF. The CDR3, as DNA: TGTGCCAGCAGTTTATTATCCGTCCTAGCCAAAAACATTCAGTACTTC.